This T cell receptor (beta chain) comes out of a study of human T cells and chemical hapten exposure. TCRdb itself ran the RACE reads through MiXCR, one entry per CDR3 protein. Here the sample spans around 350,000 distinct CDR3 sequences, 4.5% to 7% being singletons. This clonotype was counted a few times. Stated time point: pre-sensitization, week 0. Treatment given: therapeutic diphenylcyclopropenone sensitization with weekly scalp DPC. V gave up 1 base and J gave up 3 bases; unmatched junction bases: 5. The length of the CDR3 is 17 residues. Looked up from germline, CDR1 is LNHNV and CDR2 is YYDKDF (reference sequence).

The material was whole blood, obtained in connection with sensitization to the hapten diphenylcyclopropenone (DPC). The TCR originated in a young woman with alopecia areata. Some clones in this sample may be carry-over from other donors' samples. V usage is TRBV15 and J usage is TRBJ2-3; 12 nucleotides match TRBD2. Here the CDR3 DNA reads TGTGCCACCAGCAGAGCAGGGGGACTAGCGGGTACAGATACGCAGTATTTT. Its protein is CATSRAGGLAGTDTQYF.